This is a list of T cell receptor beta chains from one sample in a study of blood T cell repertoires in COVID-19. The repertoire was sequenced with immunoSEQ multiplex PCR; TCRdb's copy has only in-frame clones and lacks some. The sample has about 170,000 clones; approximately 86% are singletons. The sequencing sample was made of peripheral blood. The receptors originated from a man between 70 and 80 years old with acute or convalescent COVID-19. Each CDR3 is given with its conserved first and last residue. The D gene is left open where the match is weak. Clone size, where shown, is once, few, many, or a class for clones that have expanded.

J gene: TRBJ2-7
clone size: once
V gene: TRBV7-2
D gene: TRBD1
CDR3 DNA: TGTGCCAGCAGCTTAGCAGGACAGGAGTTCTACGAGCAGTACTTC
CDR3 protein: CASSLAGQEFYEQYF

J gene: TRBJ2-5
clone size: .
V gene: TRBV5-1
D gene: .
CDR3 DNA: TGCGCCAGCAGCTTGGGACAACTGCAAGAGACCCAGTACTTC
CDR3 protein: CASSLGQLQETQYF

J gene: TRBJ1-1
clone size: .
V gene: TRBV15
D gene: .
CDR3 DNA: TGTGCCACCAGCAGAGATAAAGGAGGGAACACTGAAGCTTTCTTT
CDR3 protein: CATSRDKGGNTEAFF

J gene: TRBJ1-1
clone size: .
V gene: TRBV5-1
D gene: .
CDR3 DNA: TGCGCCAGCAGCCTCGGGGGGGAAACTGAAGCTTTCTTT
CDR3 protein: CASSLGGETEAFF

J gene: TRBJ2-2
clone size: .
V gene: TRBV7-3
D gene: TRBD2
CDR3 DNA: TGTGCCAGCAGCTCTATAGCGGGGGGGCCCACCGGGGAGCTGTTTTTT
CDR3 protein: CASSSIAGGPTGELFF

J gene: TRBJ2-3
clone size: .
V gene: TRBV6-6
D gene: .
CDR3 DNA: TGTGCCACCGAAGCGGTTAGCACAGATACGCAGTATTTT
CDR3 protein: CATEAVSTDTQYF

J gene: TRBJ1-3
clone size: .
V gene: TRBV4-1
D gene: .
CDR3 DNA: TGCGCCAGCAGCCGTAGGGACACCCCGGCGGAAGGAAACACCATATATTTT
CDR3 protein: CASSRRDTPAEGNTIYF

J gene: TRBJ1-1
clone size: .
V gene: TRBV3-1/TRBV3-2
D gene: .
CDR3 DNA: TGTGCCAGCAGCCCGGACCCCTTTGGGGCCACTGAAGCTTTCTTT
CDR3 protein: CASSPDPFGATEAFF

J gene: TRBJ1-3
clone size: .
V gene: TRBV24-1
D gene: .
CDR3 DNA: TGTGCCACCAGTGATTCCTTATCTGGAAACACCATATATTTT
CDR3 protein: CATSDSLSGNTIYF

J gene: TRBJ2-7
clone size: .
V gene: TRBV28
D gene: TRBD1
CDR3 DNA: TGTGCCAGCAGTCCCGGGACAGGGGCCTACGAGCAGTACTTC
CDR3 protein: CASSPGTGAYEQYF

J gene: TRBJ1-6
clone size: .
V gene: TRBV27
D gene: TRBD1
CDR3 DNA: TGTGCCAGCAGTTTCTCCGACAGGGGTTATGATTCACCCCTCCACTTT
CDR3 protein: CASSFSDRGYDSPLHF

J gene: TRBJ1-6
clone size: .
V gene: TRBV6-5
D gene: TRBD1
CDR3 DNA: TGTGCCAGCAATACAGGGGGTTCACCCCTCCACTTT
CDR3 protein: CASNTGGSPLHF

J gene: TRBJ1-2
clone size: .
V gene: TRBV7-9
D gene: TRBD1
CDR3 DNA: TGTGCCAGCAGCCGACAGGGCGGTGGCTACACCTTC
CDR3 protein: CASSRQGGGYTF

J gene: TRBJ1-1
clone size: .
V gene: TRBV7-3
D gene: TRBD1
CDR3 DNA: TGTGCCAGCAGCTCAGGACAGGGAGACACTGAAGCTTTCTTT
CDR3 protein: CASSSGQGDTEAFF

J gene: TRBJ2-1
clone size: .
V gene: TRBV15
D gene: .
CDR3 DNA: TGTGCCACCAGCAGAGATGGGACTTACAATGAGCAGTTCTTC
CDR3 protein: CATSRDGTYNEQFF

J gene: TRBJ1-5
clone size: .
V gene: TRBV5-6
D gene: TRBD1
CDR3 DNA: TGTGCCAGCAGCTCCGGGACAGATAGCAATCAGCCCCAGCATTTT
CDR3 protein: CASSSGTDSNQPQHF

J gene: TRBJ2-3
clone size: .
V gene: TRBV5-8
D gene: .
CDR3 DNA: TGTGCCAGCGTGCCGGGAAGGTCGAGAGGAGATACGCAGTATTTT
CDR3 protein: CASVPGRSRGDTQYF

J gene: TRBJ1-1
clone size: once
V gene: TRBV9
D gene: TRBD1
CDR3 DNA: TGTGCCAGCAGCAAGGGGGCGGCCGCTTTCTTT
CDR3 protein: CASSKGAAAFF

J gene: TRBJ2-7
clone size: once
V gene: TRBV11-2
D gene: TRBD1
CDR3 DNA: TGTGCCAGCAGAGGGGACAGGGATTTAGACGAGCAGTACTTC
CDR3 protein: CASRGDRDLDEQYF

J gene: TRBJ2-2
clone size: .
V gene: TRBV29-1
D gene: .
CDR3 DNA: TGCAGCGTTGCATTGGCAGTCGCGAACACCGGGGAGCTGTTTTTT
CDR3 protein: CSVALAVANTGELFF

J gene: TRBJ1-6
clone size: .
V gene: TRBV14
D gene: .
CDR3 DNA: TGTGCCAGCAGCCGACAGTCCAATTCACCCCTCCACTTT
CDR3 protein: CASSRQSNSPLHF

J gene: TRBJ2-1
clone size: once
V gene: TRBV6-2/TRBV6-3
D gene: TRBD1
CDR3 DNA: TGTGCCAGCAGTTGGGACAGGGGGCTCCTCAATGAGCAGTTCTTC
CDR3 protein: CASSWDRGLLNEQFF

J gene: TRBJ2-5
clone size: .
V gene: TRBV14
D gene: .
CDR3 DNA: TGTGCCAGCAGCCCGGGGACTCGCTACAATTACCAAGAGACCCAGTACTTC
CDR3 protein: CASSPGTRYNYQETQYF

J gene: TRBJ1-4
clone size: .
V gene: TRBV9
D gene: .
CDR3 DNA: TGTGCCAGCAGCGCACCCCCGGTAAAACTGTTTTTT
CDR3 protein: CASSAPPVKLFF

J gene: TRBJ2-7
clone size: once
V gene: TRBV5-1
D gene: TRBD1
CDR3 DNA: TGCGCCAGCAGCCAGGGGGCAGGGTTAGAGACCTACGAGCAGTACTTC
CDR3 protein: CASSQGAGLETYEQYF

J gene: TRBJ1-5
clone size: .
V gene: TRBV7-9
D gene: TRBD1
CDR3 DNA: TGTGCCAGCAGCTCGGGACAGACTAATCAGCCCCAGCATTTT
CDR3 protein: CASSSGQTNQPQHF

J gene: TRBJ2-7
clone size: .
V gene: TRBV5-1
D gene: TRBD2
CDR3 DNA: TGCGCCAGCAGCTTGTCTAGCGGCACCTACGAGCAGTACTTC
CDR3 protein: CASSLSSGTYEQYF

J gene: TRBJ1-6
clone size: .
V gene: TRBV27
D gene: .
CDR3 DNA: TGTGCCAGCAGTTTTGGTAGTTCACCCCTCCACTTT
CDR3 protein: CASSFGSSPLHF

J gene: TRBJ2-1
clone size: .
V gene: TRBV18
D gene: TRBD1
CDR3 DNA: TGTGCCAGCTCACCACCCCTCGGGACAGGGATCTACAATGAGCAGTTCTTC
CDR3 protein: CASSPPLGTGIYNEQFF

J gene: TRBJ1-5
clone size: .
V gene: TRBV3-1/TRBV3-2
D gene: .
CDR3 DNA: TGTGCCAGCAGCCAAGGTGGGACCGGGGGGCCCCAGCATTTT
CDR3 protein: CASSQGGTGGPQHF

J gene: TRBJ2-7
clone size: .
V gene: TRBV7-9
D gene: .
CDR3 DNA: TGTGCCAGCAGCTTGGGCAGATCCTACGAGCAGTACTTC
CDR3 protein: CASSLGRSYEQYF

J gene: TRBJ1-1
clone size: few
V gene: TRBV27
D gene: TRBD1
CDR3 DNA: TGTGCCAGCAGTGAATCGACAGGGGGCGTCCGCACTGAAGCTTTCTTT
CDR3 protein: CASSESTGGVRTEAFF

J gene: TRBJ2-7
clone size: .
V gene: TRBV21-1
D gene: .
CDR3 DNA: TGTGCCAGCACTCCTCGAGGGACTAGAGTACACGAGCAGTACTTC
CDR3 protein: CASTPRGTRVHEQYF

J gene: TRBJ2-1
clone size: .
V gene: TRBV10-1
D gene: TRBD2
CDR3 DNA: TGCGCCAGCAGTGGGTCCCCAGGGGCTTTAGCGGGAACCCGGGGGAATGAGCAGTTCTTC
CDR3 protein: CASSGSPGALAGTRGNEQFF

J gene: TRBJ1-2
clone size: .
V gene: TRBV28
D gene: .
CDR3 DNA: TGTGCCAGCAGCCTCGGGGCAGGGAGGGAGGATGGCTACACCTTC
CDR3 protein: CASSLGAGREDGYTF

J gene: TRBJ1-1
clone size: .
V gene: TRBV5-1
D gene: TRBD1
CDR3 DNA: TGCGCCAGCAGCTTGGACGGACAGGGATCTACTGAAGCTTTCTTT
CDR3 protein: CASSLDGQGSTEAFF

J gene: TRBJ2-1
clone size: .
V gene: TRBV28
D gene: TRBD2
CDR3 DNA: TGTGCCAGCAGCCCACTAGCGGGGGGCTACAATGAGCAGTTCTTC
CDR3 protein: CASSPLAGGYNEQFF

J gene: TRBJ1-3
clone size: .
V gene: TRBV24-1
D gene: .
CDR3 DNA: TGTGCCACCAGTGATCCTAGGACTGGAGGAAACACCATATATTTT
CDR3 protein: CATSDPRTGGNTIYF

J gene: TRBJ1-2
clone size: .
V gene: TRBV27
D gene: TRBD1
CDR3 DNA: TGTGCCAGCAGTTTATCGGGACAGGGGATCGGCTATGGCTACACCTTC
CDR3 protein: CASSLSGQGIGYGYTF

J gene: TRBJ2-3
clone size: .
V gene: TRBV9
D gene: .
CDR3 DNA: TGTGCCAGCAGCGTAGCTTGGGGCCCTAGTGATACGCAGTATTTT
CDR3 protein: CASSVAWGPSDTQYF

J gene: TRBJ1-4
clone size: .
V gene: TRBV7-2
D gene: TRBD1
CDR3 DNA: TGTGCCAGCAGCCACCCTCGAGGAGGGGGCAATGAAAAACTGTTTTTT
CDR3 protein: CASSHPRGGGNEKLFF

J gene: TRBJ2-1
clone size: .
V gene: TRBV4-1
D gene: TRBD1
CDR3 DNA: TGCGCCAGCAGCAAAAGGACAGGGGGATACAATGAGCAGTTCTTC
CDR3 protein: CASSKRTGGYNEQFF

J gene: TRBJ1-1
clone size: few
V gene: TRBV7-9
D gene: TRBD1
CDR3 DNA: TGTGCCACCTCAACAGGGGGAGACACTGAAGCTTTCTTT
CDR3 protein: CATSTGGDTEAFF

J gene: TRBJ1-5
clone size: .
V gene: TRBV9
D gene: TRBD1
CDR3 DNA: TGTGCCAGCAGCGGACAGGGCCTCAGGGGGCCCCAGCATTTT
CDR3 protein: CASSGQGLRGPQHF

J gene: TRBJ1-1
clone size: .
V gene: TRBV4-2
D gene: .
CDR3 DNA: TGTGCCAGCAGCCAAGGGGGTTCGGGCGGAGGGAACACTGAAGCTTTCTTT
CDR3 protein: CASSQGGSGGGNTEAFF

J gene: TRBJ1-5
clone size: .
V gene: TRBV29-1
D gene: TRBD1
CDR3 DNA: TGCAGCGTTGTGACAGGGCCCGTTGATGGGCCCCAGCATTTT
CDR3 protein: CSVVTGPVDGPQHF

J gene: TRBJ2-3
clone size: .
V gene: TRBV5-1
D gene: TRBD1
CDR3 DNA: TGCGCCAGCAGCTTGGAAGGTCCGGGACAGCGGTATTTT
CDR3 protein: CASSLEGPGQRYF

J gene: TRBJ2-5
clone size: .
V gene: TRBV7-2
D gene: .
CDR3 DNA: TGTGCCAGCAGCCGCAGCTGGACTCGGTACTTC
CDR3 protein: CASSRSWTRYF

J gene: TRBJ2-7
clone size: .
V gene: TRBV4-2
D gene: .
CDR3 DNA: TGTGCCAGCAGCCCCCAGGGGGGCCATTCCTACGAGCAGTACTTC
CDR3 protein: CASSPQGGHSYEQYF

J gene: TRBJ1-4
clone size: .
V gene: TRBV7-3
D gene: .
CDR3 DNA: TGTGCCAGCAGCTCGGGACTTGGAGAAAAACTGTTTTTT
CDR3 protein: CASSSGLGEKLFF

J gene: TRBJ1-4
clone size: .
V gene: TRBV28
D gene: .
CDR3 DNA: TGTGCCAGCCTCACTACAACTAATGAAAAACTGTTTTTT
CDR3 protein: CASLTTTNEKLFF

J gene: TRBJ2-2
clone size: .
V gene: TRBV11-2
D gene: .
CDR3 DNA: TGTGCCAGCAGCCCCACCCGGGACATACTCGGGGAGCTGTTTTTT
CDR3 protein: CASSPTRDILGELFF

J gene: TRBJ1-4
clone size: .
V gene: TRBV6-6
D gene: .
CDR3 DNA: TGTGCCAGCAGTTACCCGAACAGCAGTAATGAAAAACTGTTTTTT
CDR3 protein: CASSYPNSSNEKLFF

J gene: TRBJ1-2
clone size: .
V gene: TRBV28
D gene: TRBD1
CDR3 DNA: TGTGCCAGCAGAGACAGGGTGTATGGCTACACCTTC
CDR3 protein: CASRDRVYGYTF

J gene: TRBJ2-7
clone size: .
V gene: TRBV28
D gene: TRBD1
CDR3 DNA: TGTGCCAGCCATCCCAGAGGGGGCCTCTCCTACGAGCAGTACTTC
CDR3 protein: CASHPRGGLSYEQYF

J gene: TRBJ1-1
clone size: .
V gene: TRBV11-2
D gene: TRBD1
CDR3 DNA: TGTGCCAGCAGCTTAGATCGAGAGACAGGGCTCGCTTTCTTT
CDR3 protein: CASSLDRETGLAFF

J gene: TRBJ2-7
clone size: .
V gene: TRBV5-1
D gene: TRBD1
CDR3 DNA: TGCGCCAGCAGCATAGCTTCAGGGACAGGGGGCGAGCAGTACTTC
CDR3 protein: CASSIASGTGGEQYF

J gene: TRBJ1-4
clone size: .
V gene: TRBV7-9
D gene: .
CDR3 DNA: TGTGCCAGCAGCTTGGGAGTTGCAACTAATGAAAAACTGTTTTTT
CDR3 protein: CASSLGVATNEKLFF

J gene: TRBJ2-1
clone size: .
V gene: TRBV7-3
D gene: .
CDR3 DNA: TGTGCCAGCAGCTTAGATCCCCGGGCCTACAATGAGCAGTTCTTC
CDR3 protein: CASSLDPRAYNEQFF